This T cell receptor (beta chain) was identified during a study of early T cells in non-severe SARS-CoV-2 infection. J gave up 4 bases and V 3 bases, and 9 bases lay outside the gene matches. CDR1 is MGHDK, CDR2 SYGVNS, per germline. The CDR3 covers 16 residues. This clonotype was seen many times. TCRdb independently ran MiXCR on the 5' RACE reads; one entry per CDR3 protein. In the table there are roughly 45,000 distinct CDR3 sequences, 3.5% to 5% of which are singletons. What was sequenced was whole blood. The sequence was obtained from an adult who was a healthcare worker with PCR-confirmed SARS-CoV-2 infection or an uninfected control (not recorded which). The genes are TRBV25-1 and TRBJ1-1; 9 bases line up with TRBD1. In DNA, the CDR3 is TGTGCCAGCAGTGATCCGTGGACAGGGGACGGCACTGAAGCTTTCTTT. This codes for CASSDPWTGDGTEAFF.